This is a list of T cell receptor beta chains from one sample in a study of blood T cell repertoires in COVID-19. Clones were sequenced by immunoSEQ multiplex PCR, and TCRdb holds only the in-frame ones, with some missing. Counted here are about 200,000 clones, roughly 82% occurring once; the ten biggest clones make up under 15%. Sequenced material: peripheral blood. These receptors all come from a human donor in a cohort sampled during active COVID-19. Each CDR3 is given with its conserved first and last residue. The D gene is left open where the match is weak. Size values are once, few and many counts, or a class for expanded clones, and some rows have none.

NA	TRBV28	TRBJ2-7	NA	TGTGCCAGCAGTATAGGACACTCCTACGAGCAGTACTTC	CASSIGHSYEQYF
NA	TRBV2	TRBJ1-3	NA	TGTGCCAGCAGTGAACAGGGACAATTTGGAAACACCATATATTTT	CASSEQGQFGNTIYF
NA	TRBV5-1	TRBJ2-3	NA	TGCGCCAGCAGCTTGGTCGGGACAAGGGACACAGATACGCAGTATTTT	CASSLVGTRDTDTQYF
few	TRBV11-1	TRBJ2-7	TRBD2	TGTGCCAGCAGCCCAAGAGTAGCGGGGCTCTACGAGCAGTACTTC	CASSPRVAGLYEQYF
NA	TRBV6-5	TRBJ1-1	NA	TGTGCCAGCGACCGACAGCCCTCTGAAGCTTTCTTT	CASDRQPSEAFF
NA	TRBV12-3/TRBV12-4	TRBJ2-2	NA	TGTGCCAGCAGTTTTACGAACACCGGGGAGCTGTTTTTT	CASSFTNTGELFF
once	TRBV2	TRBJ2-2	NA	TGTGCCAGCATCCTTAGGGCAGGGGTGGTGCCGGCCGGGGAGCTGTTTTTT	CASILRAGVVPAGELFF
NA	TRBV7-8	TRBJ1-6	NA	TGTGCCAGCAGCTCGCACAGGTTCAATAATTCACCCCTCCACTTT	CASSSHRFNNSPLHF
NA	TRBV27	TRBJ2-7	TRBD1	TGTGCCGTTAAGAGGGGACAGGGTTTGTTCGAGCAGTACTTC	CAVKRGQGLFEQYF
few	TRBV19	TRBJ2-7	TRBD1	TGTGCCAGTAGTATTCGACAGGGTGGCACCTACGAGCAGTACTTC	CASSIRQGGTYEQYF
NA	TRBV4-1	TRBJ1-5	TRBD1	TGCGCCAGCAGCCATGGGGACAGGGGGAACAATCAGCCCCAGCATTTT	CASSHGDRGNNQPQHF
NA	TRBV7-9	TRBJ2-1	NA	TGTGCCAGCAGCTTAGCCCATGGGGCCAGGGGCTCCTACAATGAGCAGTTCTTC	CASSLAHGARGSYNEQFF
NA	TRBV4-1	TRBJ1-1	NA	TGCGCCAGCAGCCAAGATCCCATGAACACTGAAGCTTTCTTT	CASSQDPMNTEAFF
NA	TRBV11-2	TRBJ1-1	NA	TGTGCCAGCAGGCAAGCCTTCATGAACACTGAAGCTTTCTTT	CASRQAFMNTEAFF
few	TRBV5-8	TRBJ2-7	NA	TGTGCCAGCAGCTTGTTCCCAGACAGGGAGCAGTACTTC	CASSLFPDREQYF
once	TRBV9	TRBJ2-1	NA	TGTGCCAGCAGCGCCCTATGGCGGGCGGACTCCTACAATGAGCAGTTCTTC	CASSALWRADSYNEQFF
NA	TRBV10-3	TRBJ2-7	TRBD1	TGTGCCATCAGTGGAACAGGGGTTTACGAGCAGTACTTC	CAISGTGVYEQYF
NA	TRBV5-4	TRBJ2-7	TRBD1	TGTGCCAGCAGCCGGGGACAGGGGGACGAGCAGTACTTC	CASSRGQGDEQYF
NA	TRBV5-1	TRBJ1-2	TRBD1	TGCGCCAGCAGCTCGGACAGGGTAGGGAGTGGCTACACCTTC	CASSSDRVGSGYTF
NA	TRBV6-5	TRBJ1-5	NA	TGTGCCAGCACCCCCGACCGGAGTAGCAATCAGCCCCAGCATTTT	CASTPDRSSNQPQHF
NA	TRBV7-8	TRBJ1-2	TRBD1	TGTGCCAGCAGCCCTGGACAGGGAGCTAACTATGGCTACACCTTC	CASSPGQGANYGYTF
NA	TRBV4-1	TRBJ1-3	NA	TGCGCCAGCAGCCCCCTAGCGGGGACTGGAAACACCATATATTTT	CASSPLAGTGNTIYF
NA	TRBV21-1	TRBJ2-7	NA	TGTGCCAGCAGCTCCCGGACTATCTCCTACGAGCAGTACTTC	CASSSRTISYEQYF
NA	TRBV4-1	TRBJ2-1	TRBD2	TGCGCCAGCAGCCAAGATTACAGAGGGACTAGCGGGGTCTCCTACAATGAGCAGTTCTTC	CASSQDYRGTSGVSYNEQFF
NA	TRBV7-9	TRBJ2-7	TRBD1	TGTGCCAGCAGCGCGGGACAGGGGAGAGCCTACGAGCAGTACTTC	CASSAGQGRAYEQYF
few	TRBV4-2	TRBJ2-7	NA	TGTGCCAGCAGCCAAGGACTAGCTGGGAGGGGGGACGAGCAGTACTTC	CASSQGLAGRGDEQYF
NA	TRBV24-1	TRBJ2-1	TRBD1	TGTGCCACCAGTGATTCCTCAGGGACAGGGGTTCACAATGAGCAGTTCTTC	CATSDSSGTGVHNEQFF
NA	TRBV28	TRBJ2-7	TRBD1	TGTGCCAGCAGTTTATTAGGGACAGGCTCCTACGAGCAGTACTTC	CASSLLGTGSYEQYF
few	TRBV18	TRBJ2-7	TRBD2	TGTGCCAGCTCACCTCTAGCGGGAGGGCCGGGTTACGAGCAGTACTTC	CASSPLAGGPGYEQYF
NA	TRBV11-2	TRBJ2-1	TRBD2	TGTGCCAGCAGCCCTCAAGGGCCTAGCGGGAACAATGAGCAGTTCTTC	CASSPQGPSGNNEQFF
NA	TRBV19	TRBJ2-1	TRBD2	TGTGCCAGTAGTATATACGCTAGCGGGAGATACAATGAGCAGTTCTTC	CASSIYASGRYNEQFF
NA	TRBV6-2/TRBV6-3	TRBJ1-1	NA	TGTGCCAGCAGTTACCCTTGGTGGGGGCGAAGCACTGAAGCTTTCTTT	CASSYPWWGRSTEAFF
NA	TRBV6-5	TRBJ2-1	TRBD2	TGTGCCAGCAGCCGTACTAGCGGTCTCGGGAGTGAGCAGTTCTTC	CASSRTSGLGSEQFF
NA	TRBV29-1	TRBJ2-7	TRBD2	TGCAGCGTTGAAGGCTTAGCGGGAGCTTCCTACGAGCAGTACTTC	CSVEGLAGASYEQYF
once	TRBV28	TRBJ2-1	TRBD1	TGTGCCAGCAGTCCCGGGACAGGGGTATACAATGAGCAGTTCTTC	CASSPGTGVYNEQFF
many	TRBV5-4	TRBJ2-7	NA	TGTGCCAGCAGCTTGGTAGGGTCAGGGGATGACGAGCAGTACTTC	CASSLVGSGDDEQYF
NA	TRBV5-4	TRBJ2-7	NA	TGTGCCAGCAGCTTGCAAGGCGGAGGCGGGAACGAGCAGTACTTC	CASSLQGGGGNEQYF
NA	TRBV12-3/TRBV12-4	TRBJ1-6	TRBD1	TGTGCCAGCAGACTCCGAGGGGGCTCACCCCTCCACTTT	CASRLRGGSPLHF